Listed below are T cell receptor beta chains from one sample, sequenced in a study of blood T cell repertoires in COVID-19. Sequenced by immunoSEQ multiplex PCR; TCRdb stores in-frame clones only, minus some. The sample includes some 99,000 clones, about 87% of them seen just once. The sequenced sample was peripheral blood. These receptors came from a human donor with COVID-19, enrolled during active disease. The donor label of this sample is uncertain. The CDR3 runs from the conserved cysteine through the conserved F or W. D genes are given only for firm matches. Clone sizes are given selectively: once, few, many, or a class where the clone is expanded.

d_gene: TRBD2
abundance: -
v_gene: TRBV5-1
j_gene: TRBJ2-1
CDR3aa: CASSLLAGEGNEQFF
CDR3nt: TGCGCCAGCAGCCTACTAGCGGGAGAGGGTAATGAGCAGTTCTTC

d_gene: -
abundance: -
v_gene: TRBV25-1
j_gene: TRBJ2-7
CDR3aa: CASSERAAGSGSYEQYF
CDR3nt: TGTGCCAGCAGTGAAAGGGCCGCGGGGTCCGGCTCCTACGAGCAGTACTTC

d_gene: -
abundance: -
v_gene: TRBV7-9
j_gene: TRBJ1-1
CDR3aa: CASSARQANTEAFF
CDR3nt: TGTGCCAGCAGCGCTCGACAGGCGAACACTGAAGCTTTCTTT

d_gene: -
abundance: -
v_gene: TRBV25-1
j_gene: TRBJ2-1
CDR3aa: CASSPRTSSDEQFF
CDR3nt: TGTGCCAGCAGTCCTAGGACATCCTCAGATGAGCAGTTCTTC

d_gene: TRBD1
abundance: -
v_gene: TRBV2
j_gene: TRBJ1-1
CDR3aa: CAREGDRGQTEAFF
CDR3nt: TGTGCCAGAGAAGGGGACAGGGGGCAAACTGAAGCTTTCTTT

d_gene: TRBD1
abundance: -
v_gene: TRBV14
j_gene: TRBJ2-7
CDR3aa: CASSHGGTGNYEQYF
CDR3nt: TGTGCCAGCAGCCACGGAGGGACAGGGAACTACGAGCAGTACTTC

d_gene: -
abundance: -
v_gene: TRBV19
j_gene: TRBJ1-2
CDR3aa: CASSNPRTGKNYGYTF
CDR3nt: TGTGCCAGTAGTAATCCTCGAACAGGGAAAAACTATGGCTACACCTTC

d_gene: -
abundance: -
v_gene: TRBV21-1
j_gene: TRBJ1-1
CDR3aa: CASSKKRVMNTEAFF
CDR3nt: TGTGCCAGCAGCAAGAAGAGGGTGATGAACACTGAAGCTTTCTTT

d_gene: -
abundance: -
v_gene: TRBV6-5
j_gene: TRBJ1-1
CDR3aa: CASSRDYKNTEAFF
CDR3nt: TGTGCCAGCAGCCGGGACTACAAGAACACTGAAGCTTTCTTT

d_gene: -
abundance: -
v_gene: TRBV3-1/TRBV3-2
j_gene: TRBJ1-3
CDR3aa: CASSQGIGGMSSGNTIYF
CDR3nt: TGTGCCAGCAGCCAAGGAATAGGAGGGATGAGCTCTGGAAACACCATATATTTT

d_gene: TRBD2
abundance: -
v_gene: TRBV19
j_gene: TRBJ2-3
CDR3aa: CASRWRGVPTDTQYF
CDR3nt: TGTGCCAGTAGATGGCGGGGGGTCCCCACAGATACGCAGTATTTT

d_gene: TRBD1
abundance: -
v_gene: TRBV27
j_gene: TRBJ1-6
CDR3aa: CASSLRQGESPLHF
CDR3nt: TGTGCCAGCAGTTTAAGACAGGGGGAATCACCCCTCCACTTT

d_gene: TRBD1
abundance: -
v_gene: TRBV19
j_gene: TRBJ1-4
CDR3aa: CATRNRGRSNEKLFF
CDR3nt: TGTGCTACTCGCAACAGGGGGCGTTCTAATGAAAAACTGTTTTTT

d_gene: -
abundance: -
v_gene: TRBV7-9
j_gene: TRBJ1-4
CDR3aa: CASSSYDLGTNEKLFF
CDR3nt: TGTGCCAGCAGCTCCTACGACTTGGGAACTAATGAAAAACTGTTTTTT

d_gene: TRBD1
abundance: -
v_gene: TRBV10-2
j_gene: TRBJ1-6
CDR3aa: CASSESSTGWAFGSPLHF
CDR3nt: TGCGCCAGCAGTGAGTCGTCGACAGGGTGGGCTTTTGGTTCACCCCTCCACTTT

d_gene: TRBD1
abundance: once
v_gene: TRBV11-3
j_gene: TRBJ2-2
CDR3aa: CASSLYGGQGTGELFF
CDR3nt: TGTGCCAGCAGCTTATACGGGGGACAGGGAACCGGGGAGCTGTTTTTT

d_gene: -
abundance: -
v_gene: TRBV19
j_gene: TRBJ1-2
CDR3aa: CASSIANREGYGYTF
CDR3nt: TGTGCCAGTAGTATAGCGAACAGGGAAGGTTATGGCTACACCTTC

d_gene: -
abundance: -
v_gene: TRBV19
j_gene: TRBJ1-3
CDR3aa: CAVRGSGNTIYF
CDR3nt: TGTGCCGTTAGGGGCTCTGGAAACACCATATATTTT

d_gene: TRBD1
abundance: -
v_gene: TRBV27
j_gene: TRBJ1-2
CDR3aa: CASSPNRGLNYGYTF
CDR3nt: TGTGCCAGCAGTCCAAACAGGGGCCTCAACTATGGCTACACCTTC

d_gene: -
abundance: few
v_gene: TRBV29-1
j_gene: TRBJ2-1
CDR3aa: CSVERSQGNEQFF
CDR3nt: TGCAGCGTAGAGCGATCGCAGGGCAATGAGCAGTTCTTC

d_gene: TRBD1
abundance: -
v_gene: TRBV25-1
j_gene: TRBJ2-3
CDR3aa: CASSRDRGEDTQYF
CDR3nt: TGTGCCAGCAGCCGGGACAGGGGAGAAGATACGCAGTATTTT

d_gene: -
abundance: -
v_gene: TRBV6-5
j_gene: TRBJ1-2
CDR3aa: CAVQLGGIGGYTF
CDR3nt: TGTGCCGTCCAGCTCGGGGGTATAGGCGGCTACACCTTC

d_gene: -
abundance: -
v_gene: TRBV5-1
j_gene: TRBJ2-2
CDR3aa: CASKLAAANTGELFF
CDR3nt: TGCGCCAGCAAGTTGGCGGCGGCGAACACCGGGGAGCTGTTTTTT

d_gene: -
abundance: -
v_gene: TRBV3-1/TRBV3-2
j_gene: TRBJ2-7
CDR3aa: CASSQSSGLGSYEQYF
CDR3nt: TGTGCCAGCAGCCAATCGAGCGGTCTTGGTTCCTACGAGCAGTACTTC

d_gene: TRBD1
abundance: -
v_gene: TRBV27
j_gene: TRBJ2-5
CDR3aa: CASRTGAWETQYF
CDR3nt: TGTGCCAGCAGGACAGGGGCATGGGAGACCCAGTACTTC

d_gene: -
abundance: -
v_gene: TRBV5-5
j_gene: TRBJ2-2
CDR3aa: CASSSRAGELFF
CDR3nt: TGTGCCAGCAGCTCCAGGGCGGGGGAGCTGTTTTTT

d_gene: -
abundance: -
v_gene: TRBV5-1
j_gene: TRBJ1-1
CDR3aa: CASSLVTGTATEAFF
CDR3nt: TGCGCCAGCAGCTTGGTTACGGGAACCGCGACTGAAGCTTTCTTT

d_gene: -
abundance: -
v_gene: TRBV2
j_gene: TRBJ1-2
CDR3aa: CASSESSPGSGGYTF
CDR3nt: TGTGCCAGCAGTGAGTCGAGTCCGGGGAGCGGAGGCTACACCTTC

d_gene: -
abundance: -
v_gene: TRBV11-2
j_gene: TRBJ2-5
CDR3aa: CASSIQTGFQETQYF
CDR3nt: TGTGCCAGCAGCATACAAACAGGCTTCCAAGAGACCCAGTACTTC

d_gene: -
abundance: once
v_gene: TRBV19
j_gene: TRBJ1-2
CDR3aa: CASRPGRGYYGYTF
CDR3nt: TGTGCCAGTAGACCCGGTAGGGGCTACTATGGCTACACCTTC

d_gene: -
abundance: -
v_gene: TRBV15
j_gene: TRBJ2-5
CDR3aa: CATSWRETQYF
CDR3nt: TGTGCCACCAGCTGGCGGGAGACCCAGTACTTC

d_gene: TRBD1
abundance: -
v_gene: TRBV9
j_gene: TRBJ1-2
CDR3aa: CASSGQGRSGGYTF
CDR3nt: TGTGCCAGCAGCGGACAGGGGAGAAGTGGTGGCTACACCTTC

d_gene: -
abundance: -
v_gene: TRBV6-5
j_gene: TRBJ2-7
CDR3aa: CASGRASGRYEQYF
CDR3nt: TGTGCCAGCGGAAGAGCGAGCGGTCGATACGAGCAGTACTTC

d_gene: -
abundance: -
v_gene: TRBV10-1
j_gene: TRBJ1-5
CDR3aa: CASRGYSNQPQHF
CDR3nt: TGCGCCAGCAGGGGCTATAGCAATCAGCCCCAGCATTTT

d_gene: -
abundance: -
v_gene: TRBV21-1
j_gene: TRBJ1-1
CDR3aa: CASIPARGKGGPNTEAFF
CDR3nt: TGTGCCAGCATTCCCGCCAGGGGTAAGGGCGGGCCGAACACTGAAGCTTTCTTT

d_gene: TRBD2
abundance: -
v_gene: TRBV4-2
j_gene: TRBJ2-4
CDR3aa: CASSPGGGEAKNIQYF
CDR3nt: TGTGCCAGCAGCCCCGGCGGGGGGGAAGCCAAAAACATTCAGTACTTC

d_gene: TRBD1
abundance: -
v_gene: TRBV7-9
j_gene: TRBJ1-2
CDR3aa: CALTLTGRSSYTF
CDR3nt: TGTGCCCTTACATTGACAGGGAGGAGTAGCTACACCTTC

d_gene: TRBD2
abundance: -
v_gene: TRBV4-2
j_gene: TRBJ2-7
CDR3aa: CASSQASAGVDSYEQYF
CDR3nt: TGTGCCAGCAGCCAAGCTTCGGCGGGGGTTGACTCCTACGAGCAGTACTTC

d_gene: -
abundance: -
v_gene: TRBV30
j_gene: TRBJ2-2
CDR3aa: CAWNRQGIGTGELFF
CDR3nt: TGTGCCTGGAATCGACAAGGTATTGGCACCGGGGAGCTGTTTTTT

d_gene: -
abundance: -
v_gene: TRBV24-1
j_gene: TRBJ1-2
CDR3aa: CATSDPRGQPYGYTF
CDR3nt: TGTGCCACCAGTGACCCGCGGGGGCAACCTTATGGCTACACCTTC

d_gene: -
abundance: -
v_gene: TRBV5-1
j_gene: TRBJ1-1
CDR3aa: CASSPEERTEAFF
CDR3nt: TGCGCCAGCAGCCCAGAGGAACGCACTGAAGCTTTCTTT

d_gene: TRBD1
abundance: -
v_gene: TRBV2
j_gene: TRBJ2-2
CDR3aa: CASSLNGQGRELFF
CDR3nt: TGTGCCAGCAGTCTAAACGGACAGGGCCGGGAGCTGTTTTTT

d_gene: -
abundance: -
v_gene: TRBV5-1
j_gene: TRBJ2-5
CDR3aa: CASNRKGGWETQYF
CDR3nt: TGCGCCAGCAATCGGAAAGGGGGATGGGAGACCCAGTACTTC

d_gene: -
abundance: -
v_gene: TRBV5-4
j_gene: TRBJ2-2
CDR3aa: CASSRDYTGELFF
CDR3nt: TGTGCCAGCAGCAGAGACTACACCGGGGAGCTGTTTTTT

d_gene: -
abundance: -
v_gene: TRBV12-3/TRBV12-4
j_gene: TRBJ1-5
CDR3aa: CASSFRGNQPQHF
CDR3nt: TGTGCCAGCAGTTTCAGGGGCAATCAGCCCCAGCATTTT

d_gene: -
abundance: once
v_gene: TRBV3-1/TRBV3-2
j_gene: TRBJ1-2
CDR3aa: CASSQLQEYGYTF
CDR3nt: TGTGCCAGCAGCCAATTACAGGAGTATGGCTACACCTTC

d_gene: -
abundance: -
v_gene: TRBV7-2
j_gene: TRBJ1-6
CDR3aa: CASRGAVGDNSPLHF
CDR3nt: TGTGCCAGCAGGGGGGCGGTGGGTGATAATTCACCCCTCCACTTT

d_gene: -
abundance: -
v_gene: TRBV6-5
j_gene: TRBJ1-2
CDR3aa: CASAEGISNYGYTF
CDR3nt: TGTGCCAGCGCAGAGGGTATATCTAACTATGGCTACACCTTC

d_gene: -
abundance: -
v_gene: TRBV19
j_gene: TRBJ1-1
CDR3aa: CASISTANTEAFF
CDR3nt: TGTGCCAGTATTTCGACAGCGAACACTGAAGCTTTCTTT

d_gene: -
abundance: -
v_gene: TRBV12-3/TRBV12-4
j_gene: TRBJ2-1
CDR3aa: CASSSGIHNEQFF
CDR3nt: TGTGCCAGCAGTTCCGGGATACACAATGAGCAGTTCTTC

d_gene: -
abundance: -
v_gene: TRBV12-5
j_gene: TRBJ2-2
CDR3aa: CASGLVLGVWPGELFF
CDR3nt: TGTGCTAGTGGTTTGGTCCTCGGGGTGTGGCCCGGGGAGCTGTTTTTT

d_gene: TRBD1
abundance: -
v_gene: TRBV18
j_gene: TRBJ1-1
CDR3aa: CASSPPSLGGTTEAFF
CDR3nt: TGTGCCAGCTCACCACCGAGTTTAGGGGGCACCACTGAAGCTTTCTTT

d_gene: -
abundance: -
v_gene: TRBV29-1
j_gene: TRBJ2-3
CDR3aa: CSVLDRRSTDTQYF
CDR3nt: TGCAGCGTCCTTGACAGGCGGAGCACAGATACGCAGTATTTT

d_gene: TRBD2
abundance: -
v_gene: TRBV2
j_gene: TRBJ2-2
CDR3aa: CASSWTSGSNTGELFF
CDR3nt: TGTGCCAGCAGTTGGACTAGCGGGTCGAACACCGGGGAGCTGTTTTTT

d_gene: TRBD2
abundance: once
v_gene: TRBV4-2
j_gene: TRBJ2-1
CDR3aa: CASSQHKTGTSGNEQFF
CDR3nt: TGTGCCAGCAGCCAACACAAAACCGGGACTAGCGGCAATGAGCAGTTCTTC

d_gene: TRBD1
abundance: few
v_gene: TRBV19
j_gene: TRBJ2-2
CDR3aa: CASSITGDGTGELFF
CDR3nt: TGTGCCAGTAGTATAACAGGGGATGGCACCGGGGAGCTGTTTTTT

d_gene: -
abundance: -
v_gene: TRBV18
j_gene: TRBJ1-2
CDR3aa: CASSPPRGLGYTF
CDR3nt: TGTGCCAGCTCACCACCGAGGGGGTTAGGCTACACCTTC